What follows describes a single T cell receptor beta chain. This sample is part of a study of T cell repertoires in cytomegalovirus infection. MiXCR, run by TCRdb on the reads, gives a single entry per CDR3 protein. The table lists some 350,000 distinct CDR3 sequences, less than 20% of them singletons. The CDR3 is 10 amino acids. With 8 bases removed from V and 8 bases from J, the gap between germline ends came to 9 bases. CDR1 MDHEN and CDR2 SYDVKM come from the germline V gene. Sequencing was carried out using PBMCs. The sequence came from a human donor in good health (CMV status not recorded). Some clones in this sample may be carry-over from other donors' samples. The chain employs TRBV28 and TRBJ1-1; D gene uncertain. The CDR3 nucleotides are TGTGCCAGCGGTCTACGGGAAGCTTTCTTT. Encoded protein: CASGLREAFF.